The T cell receptor beta chain described here comes from a study of CD8+CD57+ T cells in acquired aplastic anemia. As to this clonotype: A read error may produce the germline difference seen at one junction end.

Patients selected for sequencing had displayed CD8+CD57+ cell expansion by flow cytometry. Severe acquired aplastic anemia affected all patients. The study profiled TCR beta VDJ and CDR3 using genomic DNA as template. Each CDR3 protein is one row after TCRdb ran MiXCR on the reads. The sample carries 100,000 to 150,000 distinct CDR3 sequences, about 40% recorded once. In germline, CDR1 is SEHNR, CDR2 FQNEAQ (reference sequence). The CDR3 runs 12 residues. The chain carries TRBV7-9 and TRBJ1-5, with D uncertain. This TCR derives from a human donor with aplastic anemia. The sample taken for sequencing was sorted CD4+, CD8+, or CD8+CD57+ T cells (not recorded which) from PBMCs. CDR3: CAWSGGNRPQHF. CDR3 DNA: TGTGCCTGGAGTGGCGGGAATCGGCCCCAGCATTTT.